The TCR beta chain under discussion was sequenced for a study of cytomegalovirus exposure and HLA in healthy donors (dated by TCRdb to about 2017). In terms of the full investigation: According to a later analysis, one platform produced both the 120 validation repertoires and the 670 or so repertoires of the first cohort. The study aimed to test whether signatures of past pathogen exposure could be identified by cataloging public T cell receptors. Along with the approximately 670-subject first cohort, a separate validation cohort of over a hundred different subjects was used. The study combined high-throughput TCR immunosequencing, statistical association of individual TCRs with disease status, and machine learning to predict cytomegalovirus infection status. Overall study results and their limits: In a later analysis, TCRs clustered in the first cohort were found to also tend to co-occur in the roughly 120 validation repertoires, with about 94% of cluster scores above 0. A few of the identified cytomegalovirus-associated TCR beta chains were confirmed in vitro to be specific for cytomegalovirus antigens. All 120 repertoires were used to score co-occurrence in the validation cohort in a later analysis, because that analysis had no HLA typing for the cohort. The authors suggested that the approach could potentially be generalized to other disease states and immunological phenotypes. In both the original and validation cohorts, the classifier was reported to diagnose cytomegalovirus status with high specificity and sensitivity. Across donors, most TCR sequences were observed very rarely, whereas some public TCRs were present in many individuals. The study gave a list of under 200 TCR beta chains associated with cytomegalovirus.

Details on this clone: Its antigen remains unidentified. No base quality information exists; no much larger clone differs at one position.

The donors were included in the validation cohort of over a hundred subjects, a group kept apart from the roughly 700-subject first cohort. Library prep was done by the immunoSEQ multiplex PCR assay. Per the source publication's procedure: A statistical classification framework was developed to diagnose cytomegalovirus status using the catalog of TCR beta chain sequences. This immuneACCESS table, as held by TCRdb, lists in-frame sequences with V and J called but not all clones. Of the missing ones, under half trace to an unresolved V gene in checked studies; the others have no known cause. The DNA gave D and trimming, while V, J and clone size come from that table. The sample records 90,000 to 150,000 clones, roughly 84% of which are singletons. Of the sample, roughly 2% is held by the ten largest clones. The source material was PBMCs. This sequence originates from a woman in her thirties in good health and CMV-seronegative.

The CDR3 protein: CASSFGLAGAETQYF. At the DNA level, the sequence is TGTGCCAGCAGCTTCGGACTAGCGGGGGCTGAGACCCAGTACTTC. The rearranged chain carries TRBV11-3 and TRBJ2-5; 13 bases in between match TRBD2. CDR1 SGHNT and CDR2 YENEEA are derived from the germline V gene. Ends trimmed: V by 3 bases, J by 5 bases; bases unmatched to a gene: 3. The CDR3 contains 15 residues, cysteine and phenylalanine counted. The only DNA kept is the CDR3, 45 bases in frame from the first base. The reference TRBV11-3 and TRBJ2-5 proteins fill in what lies around the CDR3, so the full variable domain reads EAGVVQSPRYKIIEKKQPVAFWCNPISGHNTLYWYLQNLGQGPELLIRYENEEAVDDSQLPKDRFSAERLKGVDSTLKIQPAELGDSAVYLCASSFGLAGAETQYFGPGTRLLVL.